Listed below are T cell receptor beta chains from one sample, sequenced in a study of shared T cell receptors in the human thymus. Repertoires were generated with immunoSEQ multiplex PCR, while TCRdb's copy carries only in-frame clones and drops some. The sample carries 600,000 to 900,000 clones, over 75% recorded once. This sample also appeared in a second study, on human thymus T cells.

Source material: thymocytes. The receptors were gathered from a girl less than two years old with a congenital heart defect. The CDR3 runs from the conserved cysteine through the conserved F or W. Fields, in order: V gene, D gene, J gene, clone size, CDR3 DNA, CDR3 protein. The D gene is left open where the match is weak. The size of a clone is reported for some rows only, either as once, few or many, or as a class for expanded clones.

V gene: TRBV4-1; D gene: TRBD1; J gene: TRBJ1-1; clone size: -; CDR3 DNA: TGCGCCAGCAGCCAAGAGGACAGGAGGAACACTGAAGCTTTCTTT; CDR3 protein: CASSQEDRRNTEAFF
V gene: TRBV29-1; D gene: TRBD1; J gene: TRBJ2-7; clone size: -; CDR3 DNA: TGCAGCACCGGGACAGCCTACGAGCAGTACTTC; CDR3 protein: CSTGTAYEQYF
V gene: TRBV19; D gene: -; J gene: TRBJ1-6; clone size: -; CDR3 DNA: TGTGCCAGTAGTATAGCCCCTCCGGGACCCCTCCACTTT; CDR3 protein: CASSIAPPGPLHF
V gene: TRBV6-6; D gene: TRBD1; J gene: TRBJ2-3; clone size: once; CDR3 DNA: TGTGCCAGCAGTTACTCGGGCAGGGGGTTGGATACGCAGTATTTT; CDR3 protein: CASSYSGRGLDTQYF
V gene: TRBV9; D gene: -; J gene: TRBJ2-6; clone size: -; CDR3 DNA: TGTGCCAGCAGCGAGCCCCAGGACAATCTCCCTGGGGCCAACGTCCTGACTTTC; CDR3 protein: CASSEPQDNLPGANVLTF
V gene: TRBV15; D gene: -; J gene: TRBJ1-2; clone size: -; CDR3 DNA: TGTGCCACCAGCAGAGAGCCCCACTCGGCTCAGGATGGCTACACCTTC; CDR3 protein: CATSREPHSAQDGYTF
V gene: TRBV4-3; D gene: TRBD1; J gene: TRBJ1-1; clone size: -; CDR3 DNA: TGCGCCAGCAGCCGCATGGACAGGGAGGGGAACACTGAAGCTTTCTTT; CDR3 protein: CASSRMDREGNTEAFF
V gene: TRBV5-1; D gene: TRBD1; J gene: TRBJ1-2; clone size: -; CDR3 DNA: TGCGCCAGCAGCTTGGGACAGGGGGCGGGCTACACCTTC; CDR3 protein: CASSLGQGAGYTF
V gene: TRBV5-4; D gene: TRBD1; J gene: TRBJ1-2; clone size: -; CDR3 DNA: TGTGCCAGCAGCTTGGGGGGGGCGGGACAGAACTATGGCTACACCTTC; CDR3 protein: CASSLGGAGQNYGYTF
V gene: TRBV12-5; D gene: -; J gene: TRBJ1-1; clone size: -; CDR3 DNA: TGTGCTAGTAATACGAGCTCCTCCGAAGCTTTCTTT; CDR3 protein: CASNTSSSEAFF
V gene: TRBV5-1; D gene: -; J gene: TRBJ1-5; clone size: -; CDR3 DNA: TGCGCCAGCAGCTCGGGGGAGTTCAATCAGCCCCAGCATTTT; CDR3 protein: CASSSGEFNQPQHF
V gene: TRBV5-1; D gene: -; J gene: TRBJ2-1; clone size: once; CDR3 DNA: TGCGCCAGCAGCTTGTTGCGGGAGCAGTTCTTC; CDR3 protein: CASSLLREQFF
V gene: TRBV9; D gene: -; J gene: TRBJ2-2; clone size: -; CDR3 DNA: TGTGCCAGCAGCGGCCGGACAGCTGCGTCGGGCGGGGAGCTGTTTTTT; CDR3 protein: CASSGRTAASGGELFF
V gene: TRBV27; D gene: -; J gene: TRBJ2-7; clone size: -; CDR3 DNA: TGTGCCAGCAGTAGAGGCGGGGCCCCCGGCGAGCAGTACTTC; CDR3 protein: CASSRGGAPGEQYF
V gene: TRBV5-6; D gene: TRBD1; J gene: TRBJ2-5; clone size: -; CDR3 DNA: TGTGCCAGCGGAGGGACAGGGATTGGGGAGACCCAGTACTTC; CDR3 protein: CASGGTGIGETQYF
V gene: TRBV13; D gene: -; J gene: TRBJ2-4; clone size: -; CDR3 DNA: TGTGCCAGCAGCTTAGATTTTTCCGCAGGGGGCGACGGGGGGAGCATTCAGTACTTC; CDR3 protein: CASSLDFSAGGDGGSIQYF
V gene: TRBV18; D gene: -; J gene: TRBJ1-5; clone size: -; CDR3 DNA: TGTGCCAGCTCCGACAGGTATAGCAATCAGCCCCAGCATTTT; CDR3 protein: CASSDRYSNQPQHF
V gene: TRBV27; D gene: -; J gene: TRBJ1-2; clone size: few; CDR3 DNA: TGTGCCAGCAGTCCGGTCGGAGCTAACTATGGCTACACCTTC; CDR3 protein: CASSPVGANYGYTF
V gene: TRBV29-1; D gene: -; J gene: TRBJ1-4; clone size: -; CDR3 DNA: TGCAGCGTACAGGCCGGGACACCGCTAGCAACTAATGAAAAACTGTTTTTT; CDR3 protein: CSVQAGTPLATNEKLFF
V gene: TRBV27; D gene: -; J gene: TRBJ1-1; clone size: once; CDR3 DNA: TGTGCCAGCATTGACAGTCGTTACACTGAAGCTTTCTTT; CDR3 protein: CASIDSRYTEAFF
V gene: TRBV11-2; D gene: TRBD1; J gene: TRBJ2-2; clone size: few; CDR3 DNA: TGTGCCAGCAGCTGGTACCGGGACAGACCCGCGAACACCGGGGAGCTGTTTTTT; CDR3 protein: CASSWYRDRPANTGELFF
V gene: TRBV27; D gene: -; J gene: TRBJ2-1; clone size: -; CDR3 DNA: TGTGCCAGCAGTTTACCAAGCAAGTGGGGGGGCGGTTCCTACAATGAGCAGTTCTTC; CDR3 protein: CASSLPSKWGGGSYNEQFF
V gene: TRBV28; D gene: TRBD1; J gene: TRBJ2-1; clone size: -; CDR3 DNA: TGTGCCAGCAGTTTCCTTGACAGGGTGAATGAGCAGTTCTTC; CDR3 protein: CASSFLDRVNEQFF
V gene: TRBV6-1; D gene: TRBD2; J gene: TRBJ2-1; clone size: once; CDR3 DNA: TGTGCCAGCAGTGAATATGATGGGCTAGCGGGGGCCCCTAAGTACAATGAGCAGTTCTTC; CDR3 protein: CASSEYDGLAGAPKYNEQFF
V gene: TRBV6-1; D gene: -; J gene: TRBJ1-2; clone size: -; CDR3 DNA: TGTGCCAGCAGGTCCCCCACGAGGGTGTCTCCCGACTACACCTTC; CDR3 protein: CASRSPTRVSPDYTF
V gene: TRBV2; D gene: -; J gene: TRBJ2-1; clone size: -; CDR3 DNA: TGTGCCAGCAGTAGCCTTCCATTCTACAATGAGCAGTTCTTC; CDR3 protein: CASSSLPFYNEQFF
V gene: TRBV30; D gene: -; J gene: TRBJ1-1; clone size: once; CDR3 DNA: TGTGCCTCTTGGCCGGGACTCCCTGAAGCTTTCTTT; CDR3 protein: CASWPGLPEAFF
V gene: TRBV6-6; D gene: -; J gene: TRBJ1-2; clone size: -; CDR3 DNA: TGTGCCAGCAGTTCCCCGTACTTCCCTAACTATGGCTACACCTTC; CDR3 protein: CASSSPYFPNYGYTF
V gene: TRBV2; D gene: -; J gene: TRBJ2-7; clone size: -; CDR3 DNA: TGTGCCAGCAGGGACCTAGCATGGGCCTACGAGCAGTACTTC; CDR3 protein: CASRDLAWAYEQYF
V gene: TRBV2; D gene: TRBD2; J gene: TRBJ2-5; clone size: -; CDR3 DNA: TGTGCCAGCAGTTCAAGCAAAGCGGGGGGGCCAGAGACCCAGTACTTC; CDR3 protein: CASSSSKAGGPETQYF
V gene: TRBV5-1; D gene: -; J gene: TRBJ1-2; clone size: -; CDR3 DNA: TGCGCCAGCAGCTTCAATACAGGGAATTATGGCTACACCTTC; CDR3 protein: CASSFNTGNYGYTF
V gene: TRBV4-3; D gene: TRBD1; J gene: TRBJ2-3; clone size: -; CDR3 DNA: TGCGCCAGCAGCCCTATTGGGACAGGGGGCCCAGATACGCAGTATTTT; CDR3 protein: CASSPIGTGGPDTQYF
V gene: TRBV6-5; D gene: TRBD1; J gene: TRBJ1-5; clone size: -; CDR3 DNA: TGTGCCAGCAGTTACGGGTCGGCAGGGGGTCAGCCCCAGCATTTT; CDR3 protein: CASSYGSAGGQPQHF
V gene: TRBV4-1; D gene: TRBD2; J gene: TRBJ2-3; clone size: -; CDR3 DNA: TGCGCCAGCAGCCAGGACCAGACTAGCGGAAGCACAGATACGCAGTATTTT; CDR3 protein: CASSQDQTSGSTDTQYF
V gene: TRBV28; D gene: TRBD1; J gene: TRBJ1-1; clone size: -; CDR3 DNA: TGTGCCAGCAGTTTTTCAGGGGGTGAGAACACTGAAGCTTTCTTT; CDR3 protein: CASSFSGGENTEAFF
V gene: TRBV5-5; D gene: TRBD1; J gene: TRBJ1-4; clone size: -; CDR3 DNA: TGTGCCAGCCGGGACAGGTGGGATGAAAAACTGTTTTTT; CDR3 protein: CASRDRWDEKLFF
V gene: TRBV5-1; D gene: -; J gene: TRBJ2-3; clone size: -; CDR3 DNA: TGCGCCAGCAGGTTAGGAGTTACAGATACGCAGTATTTT; CDR3 protein: CASRLGVTDTQYF
V gene: TRBV7-6; D gene: TRBD2; J gene: TRBJ2-5; clone size: -; CDR3 DNA: TGTGCCAGCAGCCCGCGACTAGCGGGGGGGCTGGAGACCCAGTACTTC; CDR3 protein: CASSPRLAGGLETQYF
V gene: TRBV5-1; D gene: -; J gene: TRBJ1-2; clone size: -; CDR3 DNA: TGCGCCAGCAGCTTGGCCGGGGGGCACTATGGCTACACCTTC; CDR3 protein: CASSLAGGHYGYTF
V gene: TRBV18; D gene: -; J gene: TRBJ1-2; clone size: few; CDR3 DNA: TGTGCCAGCTCACCGACAGGCTACTATGGCTACACCTTC; CDR3 protein: CASSPTGYYGYTF
V gene: TRBV6-6; D gene: -; J gene: TRBJ1-2; clone size: -; CDR3 DNA: TGTGCCAGCAGTTCCCTTCCGGGGGGTCGCTTGGGAGGCTACACCTTC; CDR3 protein: CASSSLPGGRLGGYTF
V gene: TRBV19; D gene: -; J gene: TRBJ2-7; clone size: -; CDR3 DNA: TGTGCCAGTAGTATCCGACACACATACACCCCAGGTCAGTCCTACGAGCAGTACTTC; CDR3 protein: CASSIRHTYTPGQSYEQYF
V gene: TRBV4-1; D gene: TRBD1; J gene: TRBJ1-3; clone size: -; CDR3 DNA: TGCGCCAGCAGCCACCTAATCCGGGACAGGGGGATAGGTGGAAACACCATATATTTT; CDR3 protein: CASSHLIRDRGIGGNTIYF
V gene: TRBV4-1; D gene: TRBD1; J gene: TRBJ2-1; clone size: -; CDR3 DNA: TGCGCCAGCAGCCAAGATGCACAGGGGGCGAACAATGAGCAGTTCTTC; CDR3 protein: CASSQDAQGANNEQFF
V gene: TRBV5-4; D gene: -; J gene: TRBJ1-1; clone size: -; CDR3 DNA: TGTGCCAGCAGCTTGGGTTGGAGTGAAGCTTTCTTT; CDR3 protein: CASSLGWSEAFF
V gene: TRBV6-5; D gene: -; J gene: TRBJ2-3; clone size: -; CDR3 DNA: TGTGCCAGCAGTCACAACGGGGGCACAGATACGCAGTATTTT; CDR3 protein: CASSHNGGTDTQYF
V gene: TRBV5-1; D gene: TRBD1; J gene: TRBJ2-5; clone size: -; CDR3 DNA: TGCGCCAGCAGCTTGGGACTACAGGGGGCAGTTAGGGAGACCCAGTACTTC; CDR3 protein: CASSLGLQGAVRETQYF
V gene: TRBV9; D gene: TRBD2; J gene: TRBJ2-1; clone size: -; CDR3 DNA: TGTGCCAGCAGCATGAGCGGGGGGGCCGGAAATGAGCAGTTCTTC; CDR3 protein: CASSMSGGAGNEQFF
V gene: TRBV2; D gene: -; J gene: TRBJ1-1; clone size: -; CDR3 DNA: TGTGCCAGCAGCCCTCCCCGAGGCCTTTACACTGAAGCTTTCTTT; CDR3 protein: CASSPPRGLYTEAFF
V gene: TRBV5-4; D gene: -; J gene: TRBJ1-2; clone size: once; CDR3 DNA: TGTGCCAGCAGCGAGTCTGTCTATGGCTACACCTTC; CDR3 protein: CASSESVYGYTF
V gene: TRBV4-1; D gene: -; J gene: TRBJ1-1; clone size: -; CDR3 DNA: TGCGCCAGCAGCCACCGGGGAGGGGTTGGGGGACGTATATGGAACACTGAAGCTTTCTTT; CDR3 protein: CASSHRGGVGGRIWNTEAFF
V gene: TRBV18; D gene: TRBD2; J gene: TRBJ2-3; clone size: -; CDR3 DNA: TGTGCCAGCTCACCACCACCCTACGGGACTAGCGGGGGCACAGATACGCAGTATTTT; CDR3 protein: CASSPPPYGTSGGTDTQYF
V gene: TRBV5-1; D gene: -; J gene: TRBJ2-3; clone size: once; CDR3 DNA: TGCGCCAGCAGCTCGGGGAGTGCGGATACGCAGTATTTT; CDR3 protein: CASSSGSADTQYF